Listed below are T cell receptor beta chains from one sample, sequenced in a study of blood T cell repertoires in COVID-19. Sequencing used immunoSEQ multiplex PCR; TCRdb keeps in-frame clones, though not all of them. The sample lists around 200,000 clones, approximately 80% occurring once. The sample comprised PBMCs or T cells enriched from blood (not recorded which). Receptors were obtained from a man aged 35-49 years who had recovered from COVID-19. The CDR3 runs from the conserved cysteine through the conserved F or W. Fields, in order: V gene, D gene, J gene, clone size, CDR3 protein, CDR3 DNA. A D gene is named only where the DNA matches it firmly. Part of the rows lack a size; the others show once, few, many or a class for expanded clones.

TRBV7-9	NA	TRBJ2-3	NA	CASSPPLGLVSGHGDTQYF	TGTGCCAGCAGCCCGCCTTTAGGGCTAGTTAGCGGACACGGGGATACGCAGTATTTT
TRBV29-1	NA	TRBJ1-3	NA	CSVASGNTIYF	TGCAGCGTTGCGTCTGGAAACACCATATATTTT
TRBV5-4	TRBD2	TRBJ2-1	NA	CASSLGAGNYNEQFF	TGTGCCAGCAGCTTGGGAGCGGGGAACTACAATGAGCAGTTCTTC
TRBV6-6	TRBD1	TRBJ1-1	few	CASSPRQGGPRGTEAFF	TGTGCCAGCAGTCCGCGACAGGGTGGGCCACGGGGAACTGAAGCTTTCTTT
TRBV12-5	NA	TRBJ2-1	NA	CASGLPGVNEQFF	TGTGCTAGTGGTTTGCCCGGGGTGAATGAGCAGTTCTTC
TRBV7-8	NA	TRBJ1-2	once	CASSPGGSIYGYTF	TGTGCCAGCAGCCCCGGGGGTTCAATCTATGGCTACACCTTC
TRBV19	NA	TRBJ2-1	NA	CASSGTGSAYNEQFF	TGTGCCAGTAGTGGTACAGGGTCCGCCTACAATGAGCAGTTCTTC
TRBV6-6	TRBD1	TRBJ2-7	NA	CASSRNPGQGNYEQYF	TGTGCCAGCAGTAGAAACCCGGGACAGGGTAATTACGAGCAGTACTTC
TRBV24-1	NA	TRBJ2-1	NA	CATSDTPNKQFF	TGTGCCACCAGTGATACCCCCAACAAGCAGTTCTTC
TRBV5-6	NA	TRBJ1-3	once	CASSSGSDTIYF	TGTGCCAGCAGCTCGGGAAGCGACACCATATATTTT
TRBV30	NA	TRBJ1-2	NA	CAWSDQIMYGYTF	TGTGCCTGGAGTGACCAGATAATGTATGGCTACACCTTC
TRBV20-1	NA	TRBJ1-1	NA	CSASGVRNEAFF	TGCAGTGCTAGTGGGGTCAGGAATGAAGCTTTCTTT
TRBV2	NA	TRBJ1-2	NA	CASSEGTTSGYGYTF	TGTGCCAGCAGTGAAGGGACAACTTCTGGCTATGGCTACACCTTC
TRBV5-1	TRBD2	TRBJ2-7	NA	CASSLSREDYEQYF	TGCGCCAGCAGCTTGTCACGGGAGGACTACGAGCAGTACTTC
TRBV5-1	NA	TRBJ2-2	NA	CASSLGRETGELFF	TGCGCCAGCAGCTTGGGTCGGGAAACCGGGGAGCTGTTTTTT
TRBV21-1	NA	TRBJ2-7	NA	CASSKARRKGVYEQYF	TGTGCCAGCAGCAAAGCAAGACGGAAGGGGGTCTACGAGCAGTACTTC
TRBV5-5	NA	TRBJ1-1	NA	CASSLAVQMNTEAFF	TGTGCCAGCAGCTTGGCGGTACAGATGAACACTGAAGCTTTCTTT
TRBV9	TRBD2	TRBJ2-5	NA	CASSVSGGRKETQYF	TGTGCCAGCAGCGTATCCGGCGGGAGAAAAGAGACCCAGTACTTC
TRBV10-3	TRBD1	TRBJ1-2	NA	CAISEGRDRGKNGYTF	TGTGCCATCAGTGAGGGCCGGGACAGGGGTAAAAATGGCTACACCTTC
TRBV12-3/TRBV12-4	NA	TRBJ2-1	NA	CASSIGDFRKFF	TGTGCCAGCAGTATCGGGGATTTTCGGAAGTTCTTC
TRBV7-2	NA	TRBJ1-1	NA	CASSLRTGMNTEAFF	TGTGCCAGCAGCTTAAGGACGGGAATGAACACTGAAGCTTTCTTT
TRBV7-9	NA	TRBJ2-7	NA	CASSLSSRYYEQYF	TGTGCCAGCAGTTTATCTAGCCGATACTACGAGCAGTACTTC
TRBV12-3/TRBV12-4	NA	TRBJ2-1	few	CASSPLLREQFF	TGTGCCAGCAGCCCACTTTTGCGAGAGCAGTTCTTC
TRBV5-1	NA	TRBJ2-3	NA	CASSRSGAAGTDTQYF	TGCGCCAGCAGCCGGAGTGGGGCCGCGGGGACAGATACGCAGTATTTT
TRBV27	TRBD2	TRBJ2-5	few	CASSQGAGGTQETQYF	TGTGCCAGCAGCCAGGGAGCGGGAGGGACACAAGAGACCCAGTACTTC
TRBV5-1	TRBD1	TRBJ2-5	NA	CASSPGTGKETQYF	TGCGCCAGCAGCCCCGGGACAGGGAAGGAGACCCAGTACTTC
TRBV7-3	NA	TRBJ2-1	NA	CASSSTAKGEQFF	TGTGCCAGCAGCTCGACAGCGAAGGGTGAGCAGTTCTTC
TRBV18	NA	TRBJ1-5	NA	CASSPGASGTISPQHF	TGTGCCAGCTCACCCGGGGCCTCGGGGACAATCAGCCCCCAGCATTTT
TRBV7-9	NA	TRBJ1-5	NA	CASSLGGRNNQPQHF	TGTGCCAGCAGCTTAGGAGGGAGGAACAATCAGCCCCAGCATTTT
TRBV5-1	TRBD1	TRBJ2-2	NA	CASSLGQGPTGELFF	TGCGCCAGCAGCTTGGGACAGGGTCCCACCGGGGAGCTGTTTTTT
TRBV18	NA	TRBJ1-2	NA	CASSPWMAGGYTF	TGTGCCAGCTCCCCTTGGATGGCGGGTGGCTACACCTTC
TRBV5-4	TRBD1	TRBJ2-3	NA	CASRGRTGSTDTQYF	TGTGCCAGCAGAGGGAGGACAGGGAGCACAGATACGCAGTATTTT
TRBV6-4	TRBD2	TRBJ2-1	NA	CASSPYSGRGSYNEQFF	TGTGCCAGCAGCCCCTATAGCGGGAGGGGCTCCTACAATGAGCAGTTCTTC
TRBV12-5	TRBD1	TRBJ1-6	NA	CASGMGQGNGSPLHF	TGTGCTAGTGGTATGGGACAGGGGAACGGTTCACCCCTCCACTTT
TRBV18	TRBD1	TRBJ1-1	NA	CASSPGQGRGAFF	TGTGCCAGCTCACCCGGACAGGGACGTGGAGCTTTCTTT
TRBV7-9	TRBD1	TRBJ1-2	many	CASTSEQGLDGYTF	TGTGCCAGCACCTCCGAACAGGGGCTGGATGGCTACACCTTC
TRBV6-5	NA	TRBJ2-1	NA	CASSYWDIGEQFF	TGTGCCAGCAGTTACTGGGACATCGGAGAGCAGTTCTTC